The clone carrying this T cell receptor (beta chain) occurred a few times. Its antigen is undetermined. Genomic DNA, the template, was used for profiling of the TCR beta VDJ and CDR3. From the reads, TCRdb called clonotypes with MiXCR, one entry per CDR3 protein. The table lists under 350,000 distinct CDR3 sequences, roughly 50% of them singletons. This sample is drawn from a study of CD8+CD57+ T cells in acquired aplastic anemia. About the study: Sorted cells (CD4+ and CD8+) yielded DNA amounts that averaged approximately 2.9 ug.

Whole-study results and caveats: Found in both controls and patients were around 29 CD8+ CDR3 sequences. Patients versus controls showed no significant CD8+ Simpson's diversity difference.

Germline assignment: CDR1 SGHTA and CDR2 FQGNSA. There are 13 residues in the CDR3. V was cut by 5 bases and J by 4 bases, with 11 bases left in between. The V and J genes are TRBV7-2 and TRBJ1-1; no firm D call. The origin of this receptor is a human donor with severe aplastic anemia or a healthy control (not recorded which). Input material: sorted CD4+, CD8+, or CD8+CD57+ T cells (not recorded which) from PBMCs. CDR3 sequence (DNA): TGTGCCAGCAGCGGTAGGGTGGGCACTGAAGCTTTCTTT. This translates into CASSGRVGTEAFF. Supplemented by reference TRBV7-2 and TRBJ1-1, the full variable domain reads GAGVSQSPSNKVTEKGKDVELRCDPISGHTALYWYRQSLGQGLEFLIYFQGNSAPDKSGLPSDRFSAERTGGSVSTLTIQRTQQEDSAVYLCASSGRVGTEAFFGQGTRLTVV.